These T cell receptor beta chains were read from a single sample in a study of blood T cells in healthy people across ages. One entry per CDR3 protein results from TCRdb running MiXCR on the 5' RACE reads. The repertoire holds about 930,000 distinct CDR3 sequences, with about 29% as singletons. The data also belong to a second study, concerning T cells of mothers and their children.

The sample was blood. Source of these receptors: a woman in her thirties or forties in good health. CDR3s include the opening cysteine and the closing phenylalanine or tryptophan. A D gene is named only where the DNA matches it firmly. A row's size may be missing; if present it is once, few, many or a size class.

CASSRQGRSDYGYTF	TGCGCCAGCAGCCGTCAGGGAAGGAGTGACTATGGCTACACCTTC	.	TRBV4-3	TRBJ1-2	many
CASGTHEWEEKLFF	TGTGCCAGCGGGACACACGAGTGGGAAGAAAAACTGTTTTTT	.	TRBV28	TRBJ1-4	.
CSGQEGAGNTEAFF	TGCAGTGGTCAAGAGGGGGCCGGGAACACTGAAGCTTTCTTT	TRBD1	TRBV20-1	TRBJ1-1	.
CASSHAGGSADTQYF	TGTGCCAGCAGCCACGCGGGGGGTTCGGCTGATACGCAGTATTTT	TRBD2	TRBV6-6	TRBJ2-3	few
CSARDQEKLSGYTF	TGCAGTGCTAGAGATCAGGAAAAATTGAGTGGCTACACCTTC	.	TRBV20-1	TRBJ1-2	.
CTGSQDQRRGRQDTEAFF	TGCACCGGCAGCCAAGATCAAAGAAGGGGTAGGCAGGACACTGAAGCTTTCTTT	.	TRBV1	TRBJ1-1	.
CASSDRGPMLYGYTF	TGTGCCAGCAGCGACAGGGGGCCTATGCTATATGGCTACACCTTC	TRBD1	TRBV7-2	TRBJ1-2	many
CASSQSGGGEKLFF	TGTGCCAGCAGCCAATCCGGGGGGGGTGAAAAACTGTTTTTT	.	TRBV3-1	TRBJ1-4	.
CASSFTDQAFF	TGTGCCAGCAGTTTTACGGACCAAGCTTTCTTT	.	TRBV28	TRBJ1-1	.
CASSSQAGGQFQYEQYF	TGTGCCAGCAGCTCCCAAGCGGGGGGGCAGTTCCAGTACGAGCAGTACTTC	TRBD2	TRBV7-2	TRBJ2-7	many